Below, 10 T cell receptor beta chains from the same sample are listed, as sequenced in a study of OX40 agonist ivuxolimab in advanced cancers. Measured with immunoSEQ multiplex PCR; TCRdb has only the in-frame clones, and not every one. The sample contains 95,000 to 150,000 clones, just under 95% of which appear only once. Source: CD4+ or CD8+ T cells sorted from blood, taken in a trial of the OX40 agonist ivuxolimab. All receptors derive from an adult with an advanced solid tumor such as melanoma, head and neck, liver or kidney cancer.

The chain has TRBV5-1 and TRBJ1-2, with 7 bases that match TRBD1. Trimming removed 0 bases from V and 5 bases from J; junction bases left unmatched: 10. CDR3 length: 16 residues. Germline CDR1 SGHRS, CDR2 YFSETQ. The CDR3 nucleotides are TGCGCCAGCAGCTTGGGGGTACCGGGACAGAGTTATGGCTACACCTTC. It codes for CASSLGVPGQSYGYTF.

The chain combines TRBV6-6 with TRBJ1-5; D is undetermined. The CDR3 contains 12 residues. CDR1 is MNHNY, CDR2 SVGAGI, per germline (reference sequence). Deletions cut 7 bases from V and 4 bases from J, with 8 bases between. Here the CDR3 DNA reads TGTGCCAGCACCGGAGGGAATCAGCCCCAGCATTTT. This sequence encodes CASTGGNQPQHF.

The chain couples TRBV6-6 to TRBJ1-1; the D gene is possibly TRBD1 (5 bases). The CDR3 contains 15 residues. Deletions cut 10 bases from V and 1 base from J, with 19 bases between. The germline V gene has CDR1 MNHNY and CDR2 SVGAGI (reference sequence). The CDR3: CATERGRTRNTEAFF. In DNA form, the CDR3 reads TGTGCCACAGAAAGGGGACGGACACGGAACACTGAAGCTTTCTTT.

This chain joins TRBV29-1 and TRBJ2-3; 12 nucleotides match TRBD1. The CDR3 spans 13 residues. Germline CDR1 reads SQVTM; CDR2 reads ANQGSEA. J lost 4 bases, V lost 7 bases, and 3 bases had no gene match. The CDR3 spells CSAGQGASDTQYF. The CDR3 bases are TGCAGCGCGGGACAGGGGGCGTCAGATACGCAGTATTTT.

The chain links TRBV28 to TRBJ1-2; the match to TRBD1 covers 7 bases. The CDR3 runs to 14 residues. The trim removed 5 bases at V and 3 bases at J, leaving 6 bases unmatched. The germline gives CDR1 MDHEN, CDR2 SYDVKM. The CDR3 is CASSASGTDYGYTF. The CDR3 DNA sequence: TGTGCCAGCAGTGCCTCCGGGACAGACTATGGCTACACCTTC.

The V gene is TRBV11-2, the J gene TRBJ2-7; 8 positions agree with TRBD1. Looked up from germline, CDR1 is SGHAT and CDR2 is FQNNGV. The CDR3 is 16 amino acids. The ends lost 5 bases at V and 0 bases at J; junction bases unmatched: 9. CDR3 sequence reads: CASSPIRQGSSYEQYF. CDR3 sequence (DNA): TGTGCCAGCAGCCCGATTCGACAGGGGAGCTCCTACGAGCAGTACTTC.

This clone was detected only once. The genes are TRBV28 and TRBJ1-1; 9 bases fit TRBD1. Unmatched junction bases numbered 8, after V lost 3 bases and J lost 0 bases. CDR1 and CDR2 from the germline V gene are MDHEN and SYDVKM. CDR3 length equals 17 residues. This chain's CDR3 is CASSLGTGPVLNTEAFF. DNA of the CDR3: TGTGCCAGCAGTTTGGGGACAGGGCCCGTCTTGAACACTGAAGCTTTCTTT.

V is TRBV5-8 and J is TRBJ2-7, with 11 bases aligning to TRBD1. Germline values: CDR1 SGHTS, CDR2 YDEGEE. With V trimmed by 4 bases and J by 6 bases, 9 bases remained unmatched. The CDR3 length is 15 residues. CDR3 loop: CASSPSGQGDFEQYF. Here the CDR3 DNA reads TGTGCCAGCAGCCCCTCGGGACAGGGGGATTTCGAGCAGTACTTC. The variable domain in full, completed from reference TRBV5-8 and TRBJ2-7, reads EAGVTQSPTHLIKTRGQQATLRCSPISGHTSVYWYQQALGLGLQFLLWYDEGEERNRGNFPPRFSGRQFPNYSSELNVNALELEDSALYLCASSPSGQGDFEQYFGPGTRLTVT.

The rearrangement uses TRBV28 and TRBJ2-1, with 10 bases lining up with TRBD2. CDR1 is MDHEN, CDR2 SYDVKM, per germline. V was pared by 8 bases and J by 7 bases, with 8 bases of the junction left unmatched. The CDR3 runs 14 residues. CDR3: CASVPISGRNEQFF. Written as DNA, the CDR3 is TGTGCCAGCGTTCCGATTAGCGGGAGGAATGAGCAGTTCTTC.

The chain has TRBV28 and TRBJ1-1; D not resolved. The CDR3 is 13 residues long. In germline, CDR1 is MDHEN, CDR2 SYDVKM. Trimming left V 2 bases short and J 1 base short, with 5 bases between. The CDR3 sequence: CASSLRANTEAFF. CDR3 in DNA: TGTGCCAGCAGTTTAAGGGCGAACACTGAAGCTTTCTTT.